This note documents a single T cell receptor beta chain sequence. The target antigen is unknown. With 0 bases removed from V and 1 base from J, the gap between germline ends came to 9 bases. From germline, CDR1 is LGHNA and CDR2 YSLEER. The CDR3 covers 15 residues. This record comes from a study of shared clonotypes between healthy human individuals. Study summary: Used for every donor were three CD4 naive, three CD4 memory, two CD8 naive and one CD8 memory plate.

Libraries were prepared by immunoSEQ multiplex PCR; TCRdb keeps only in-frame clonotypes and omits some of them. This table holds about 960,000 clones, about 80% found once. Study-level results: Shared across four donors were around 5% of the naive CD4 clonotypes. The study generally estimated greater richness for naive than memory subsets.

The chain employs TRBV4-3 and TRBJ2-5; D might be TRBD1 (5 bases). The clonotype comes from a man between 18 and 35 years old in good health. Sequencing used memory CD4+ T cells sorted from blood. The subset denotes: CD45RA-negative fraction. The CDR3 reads CASSQDSRVQETQYF. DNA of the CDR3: TGCGCCAGCAGCCAAGATTCCAGGGTCCAAGAGACCCAGTACTTC.